The entry below gives a single T cell receptor beta chain sequence along with its context. The antigen is undetermined. V was cut by 4 bases and J by 1 base, with 20 bases left in between. The CDR3 is 17 residues long. Germline CDR1 is SGHRS and CDR2 is YFSETQ. Alongside a J-beta primer mix, a sample-barcoded 5' primer served in a second PCR lasting about 7 to 12 cycles. Each cDNA molecule was tagged by a template-switch adaptor with 12 random nucleotides. TCRdb re-analysed the 5' RACE reads in MiXCR, keeping a single row per CDR3 protein. The sample includes about 1,500,000 distinct CDR3 sequences, around two fifths of them seen just once. The record originates from a study of blood T cells in healthy people across ages. Study outcomes and limitations: Total diversity from one million sequenced T cells was likely underestimated. Naive T cell percentage showed a strong correlation with TCR beta diversity.

The chain has TRBV5-1 and TRBJ2-5; maybe TRBD1 (7 bases). Sequencing used blood. The source is a woman between 18 and 30 years old in good health. CDR3: CASSPGGTATSQETQYF. The CDR3 bases are TGCGCCAGCAGCCCCGGAGGGACAGCCACTTCCCAAGAGACCCAGTACTTC.